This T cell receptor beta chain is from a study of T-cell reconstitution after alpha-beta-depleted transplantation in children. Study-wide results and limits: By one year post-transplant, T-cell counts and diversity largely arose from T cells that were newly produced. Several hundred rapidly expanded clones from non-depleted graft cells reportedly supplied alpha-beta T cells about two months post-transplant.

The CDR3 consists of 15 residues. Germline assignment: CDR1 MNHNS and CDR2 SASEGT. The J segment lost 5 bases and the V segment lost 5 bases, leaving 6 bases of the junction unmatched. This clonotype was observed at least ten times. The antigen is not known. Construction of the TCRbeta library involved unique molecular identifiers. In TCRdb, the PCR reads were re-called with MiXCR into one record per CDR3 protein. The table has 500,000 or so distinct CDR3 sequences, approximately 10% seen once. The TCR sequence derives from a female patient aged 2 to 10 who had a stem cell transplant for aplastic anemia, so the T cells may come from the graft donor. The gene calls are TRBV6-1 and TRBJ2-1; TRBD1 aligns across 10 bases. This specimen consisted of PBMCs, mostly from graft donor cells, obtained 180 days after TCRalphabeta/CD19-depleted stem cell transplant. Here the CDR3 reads CASSRTGTGDNEQFF. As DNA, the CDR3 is TGTGCCAGCAGTCGTACCGGGACAGGGGACAATGAGCAGTTCTTC.